The 24 T cell receptor beta chains given below trace back to one sample, sequenced in a study of CD4+ T cells in melanoma. Some clones are missing from TCRdb's copy, which holds only in-frame ones; the method was immunoSEQ multiplex PCR. The sample consists of around 130,000 clones, about nine tenths of them appearing once. The receptor set was obtained from a human donor with melanoma.

V usage is TRBV28 and J usage is TRBJ2-7, with 11 positions matching TRBD2. Looked up from germline, CDR1 is MDHEN and CDR2 is SYDVKM. With V trimmed by 3 bases and J by 1 base, 8 bases remained unmatched. The CDR3 contains 17 residues. The CDR3 region has the DNA TGTGCCAGCAGTTTCCACCTAGCGGGGGGCCCGTCCTACGAGCAGTACTTC. The encoded protein is CASSFHLAGGPSYEQYF.

The J gene is TRBJ2-1, the V gene TRBV4-2; the D is unclear. CDR1 and CDR2 (germline): LGHNA, YNFKEQ. This CDR3 region has 12 residues. The V and J ends lost 1 base and 4 bases respectively, with 2 bases between them. This chain's CDR3 is CASSQGYNEQFF. The CDR3, as DNA: TGTGCCAGCAGCCAAGGGTACAATGAGCAGTTCTTC.

The rearrangement uses TRBV5-4 and TRBJ2-7, with TRBD1 as a possible D gene (6 bases). Germline V CDR1 and CDR2: SGHNT, YYREEE (reference sequence). Trimming removed 3 bases at V and 2 bases at J, with 12 bases between. The CDR3 sequence is 14 residues long. CDR3 protein: CASSSNREPYEQYF. In DNA, the CDR3 is TGTGCCAGCAGCTCAAACAGGGAACCCTACGAGCAGTACTTC.

The rearrangement links TRBV29-1 to TRBJ2-7; the D call may be TRBD1 or TRBD2 (5 bases each). The ends were cut back, 7 bases at V and 4 bases at J, with 17 bases in the middle. The germline V gene has CDR1 SQVTM and CDR2 ANQGSEA. The CDR3 is 13 amino acids. CDR3 amino acids: CSATPRDGYEQYF. As DNA, the CDR3 is TGCAGCGCGACCCCCAGGGACGGATACGAGCAGTACTTC.

The V call is TRBV30, the J call TRBJ1-6; 7 bases are shared with TRBD1. The CDR3 extends over 14 amino acids. J gave up 2 bases and V 4 bases, and 2 bases lay outside the gene matches. Germline V gives CDR1 GTSNPN, CDR2 SVGIG (reference sequence). The CDR3 reads CAWTTGAYNSPLHF. CDR3 sequence (DNA): TGTGCCTGGACCACAGGGGCCTATAATTCACCCCTCCACTTT.

This rearrangement joins TRBV19 to TRBJ2-1, with 9 bases that match TRBD2. The CDR3 is 15 residues long. Germline CDR1 LNHDA, CDR2 SQIVND (reference sequence). V shed 1 base, J shed 6 bases, and the junction held 4 bases outside the gene matches. CDR3 DNA sequence: TGTGCCAGTAGTATAGTCGCGGGGGGGACCAATGAGCAGTTCTTC. This gives the protein CASSIVAGGTNEQFF. The entire variable domain, with the rest obtained from reference TRBV19 and TRBJ2-1, is as follows: DGGITQSPKYLFRKEGQNVTLSCEQNLNHDAMYWYRQDPGQGLRLIYYSQIVNDFQKGDIAEGYSVSREKKESFPLTVTSAQKNPTAFYLCASSIVAGGTNEQFFGPGTRLTVL.

The chain has TRBV5-1 and TRBJ2-7; TRBD1 matches 11 bases. CDR1 is SGHRS and CDR2 is YFSETQ in the germline V gene. Trimming took 4 bases from V and 6 from J; bases not matched to a gene: 9. The CDR3 covers 15 residues. CDR3 in amino acids: CASSRGGQGGSEQYF. Here the CDR3 DNA reads TGCGCCAGCAGCCGTGGGGGACAGGGGGGGTCCGAGCAGTACTTC.

This sequence joins TRBV6-5 and TRBJ2-5; perhaps TRBD2 as D (5 bases). Looked up from germline, CDR1 is MNHEY and CDR2 is SVGAGI. V was pared by 0 bases and J by 7 bases, with 9 bases between. The CDR3 length is 13 residues. CDR3 bases: TGTGCCAGCAGTTACTCGAGCGGCTCGACCCAGTACTTC. Translation: CASSYSSGSTQYF.

The gene calls are TRBV2 and TRBJ2-3; D not resolved. This CDR3 region has 13 residues. Germline CDR1 SNHLY, CDR2 FYNNEI. V lost 6 bases and J lost 6, with 13 bases in between. The CDR3 sequence: CASSRTSGDTQYF. In nucleotides, the CDR3 is TGTGCCAGCAGCCGAACCTCCGGGGATACGCAGTATTTT. Full variable domain (missing parts from reference TRBV2 and TRBJ2-3): EPEVTQTPSHQVTQMGQEVILRCVPISNHLYFYWYRQILGQKVEFLVSFYNNEISEKSEIFDDQFSVERPDGSNFTLKIRSTKLEDSAMYFCASSRTSGDTQYFGPGTRLTVL.

CDR3 sequence: CASSLVGYNEQFF. The CDR3 DNA reads as TGTGCCAGCAGCTTAGTGGGCTACAATGAGCAGTTCTTC. The chain couples TRBV7-8 to TRBJ2-1; D uncertain. Trimming took off 1 base at V and 3 bases at J, with 4 bases between the two ends. Germline CDR1 and CDR2: SGHVS and FQNEAQ. The CDR3 loop spans 13 amino acids. Supplemented by reference TRBV7-8 and TRBJ2-1, the full variable domain reads GAGVSQSPRYKVAKRGQDVALRCDPISGHVSLFWYQQALGQGPEFLTYFQNEAQLDKSGLPSDRFFAERPEGSVSTLKIQRTQQEDSAVYLCASSLVGYNEQFFGPGTRLTVL.

The J gene is TRBJ2-3, the V gene TRBV29-1; TRBD1 agrees at 7 bases. V lost 7 bases and J lost 3; bases outside the gene matches: 7. The CDR3 loop spans 13 amino acids. In germline, CDR1 is SQVTM, CDR2 ANQGSEA. This chain's CDR3 is CSADRVSTDTQYF. In DNA, the CDR3 is TGCAGCGCTGACAGGGTCTCGACAGATACGCAGTATTTT.

The chain has TRBV5-5 and TRBJ1-4; D not certain. The CDR3 sequence is 12 residues long. Germline V lookup: CDR1 SGHKS, CDR2 YYEKEE (reference sequence). The germline V and J ends were trimmed by 2 bases and 5 bases, with 4 bases remaining between them. CDR3 in amino acids: CASSFLNEKLFF. CDR3 nucleotides: TGTGCCAGCAGCTTTCTCAATGAAAAACTGTTTTTT.

The rearrangement joins TRBV11-2 to TRBJ2-3; D unresolved. This CDR3 contains 12 residues. V dropped 6 bases and J dropped 6 bases, with 10 bases sitting between them. Germline V gene data show CDR1 as SGHAT and CDR2 as FQNNGV. The CDR3 DNA reads as TGTGCCAGCAGTTACCAGAAGGATACGCAGTATTTT. Residues: CASSYQKDTQYF.

This chain connects TRBV5-1 to TRBJ1-1; weak D call: TRBD1 (5 bases). Germline V gene sequence: CDR1 SGHRS, CDR2 YFSETQ. The V gene lost 1 base and the J gene lost 3 bases, with 10 bases spanning the gap. CDR3 length equals 14 residues. DNA for the CDR3: TGCGCCAGCAGCTTGTTGGGGCAGGACACTGAAGCTTTCTTT. It encodes CASSLLGQDTEAFF.

This clone has a handful of counts. J is TRBJ2-1 and V is TRBV10-3, with 9 bases lining up with TRBD2. Germline V gene lookup returns CDR1 ENHRY and CDR2 SYGVKD. The CDR3 has 16 amino acids. Losses at the gene ends were 3 bases for V and 10 bases for J; bases not matched to a gene: 13. The CDR3 DNA sequence: TGTGCCATCAGTGACTCGACGTCTAGCGGGGCCCTGGAGCAGTTCTTC. Translation: CAISDSTSSGALEQFF.

V is TRBV4-1 and J is TRBJ1-5; D is uncertain. The CDR3 extends over 15 amino acids. The germline CDR1 and CDR2 sequences are MGHRA and YSYEKL. V was clipped by 4 bases and J by 4 bases, with 14 bases between them. The CDR3 nucleotides read TGCGCCAGCAGCCGACAACTGGGGTTGAATCAGCCCCAGCATTTT. Translated: CASSRQLGLNQPQHF.

The gene calls are TRBV11-2 and TRBJ2-3; 7 positions agree with TRBD2. The CDR3 has 17 residues. The V gene's germline CDR1 is SGHAT and CDR2 FQNNGV. V trimming: 5 bases; J trimming: 4 bases; junction bases outside the gene matches: 15. The CDR3 DNA follows: TGTGCCAGCAGCCCCCTGGGGCGGGGGAAAAACCCAGATACGCAGTATTTT. It yields the protein CASSPLGRGKNPDTQYF. The full variable domain, its missing parts supplied by reference TRBV11-2 and TRBJ2-3, is EAGVAQSPRYKIIEKRQSVAFWCNPISGHATLYWYQQILGQGPKLLIQFQNNGVVDDSQLPKDRFSAERLKGVDSTLKIQPAKLEDSAVYLCASSPLGRGKNPDTQYFGPGTRLTVL.

This clone was counted once. The V gene is TRBV6-1, the J gene TRBJ1-1, with D perhaps matching TRBD1 (6 bases). V lost 7 bases, J lost 1 base, and 10 bases lay in between. CDR3 length: 13 amino acids. In germline, CDR1 is MNHNS, CDR2 SASEGT. CDR3 in DNA: TGTGCCAGCAATTTGGGACAGAACACTGAAGCTTTCTTT. Translating it yields CASNLGQNTEAFF.

Note on this clone: The same CDR3 also results from other DNA sequences found in this sample. The gene calls are TRBV19 and TRBJ1-1, with TRBD1 matching 8 bases. The CDR3 length is 13 residues. From germline, CDR1 is LNHDA and CDR2 SQIVND (reference sequence). J gave up 1 base and V 6 bases, and 1 base lay outside the gene matches. DNA for the CDR3: TGTGCCAGTAGAGACAGGGGGAACACTGAAGCTTTCTTT. As protein: CASRDRGNTEAFF.

Only a few counts were recorded for this clone. The V and J genes are TRBV5-1 and TRBJ2-5, with D possibly matching TRBD1 (6 bases). Germline lookup yields CDR1 SGHRS and CDR2 YFSETQ. Trimming pared 9 bases from V and 1 base from J, leaving 16 bases between. This CDR3 region has 14 residues. CDR3 loop: CATRLQGAQETQYF. Written as DNA, the CDR3 is TGCGCCACCCGCCTACAGGGAGCCCAAGAGACCCAGTACTTC. The variable domain in full, with the rest retrieved from reference TRBV5-1 and TRBJ2-5, is KAGVTQTPRYLIKTRGQQVTLSCSPISGHRSVSWYQQTPGQGLQFLFEYFSETQRNKGNFPGRFSGRQFSNSRSEMNVSTLELGDSALYLCATRLQGAQETQYFGPGTRLLVL.

The genes are TRBV29-1 and TRBJ2-3, with 8 bases lining up with TRBD1. Losses at the gene ends were 3 bases for V and 4 bases for J; bases not matched to a gene: 3. The CDR3 runs to 13 residues. CDR1 is SQVTM and CDR2 is ANQGSEA in the germline V gene. The CDR3 is CSVEGTGSDTQYF. In DNA form, the CDR3 reads TGCAGCGTTGAGGGGACAGGTTCAGATACGCAGTATTTT.

The chain uses TRBV7-6 and TRBJ2-7; the match to TRBD1 covers 10 bases. CDR3 length: 15 amino acids. V lost 1 base to trimming and J lost 2 bases; unmatched junction nucleotides: 2. Per germline, CDR1 SGHVS and CDR2 FNYEAQ. The CDR3 DNA sequence: TGTGCCAGCAGCTTAGAGGGACAGGGGCCCTACGAGCAGTACTTC. Protein product: CASSLEGQGPYEQYF.

In this sample, this clone turned up a few times. The V call is TRBV2, the J call TRBJ1-5, with D possibly matching TRBD1 (6 bases). From germline, CDR1 is SNHLY and CDR2 FYNNEI. The CDR3 contains 15 residues. With 8 bases removed from V and 1 base from J, the gap between germline ends came to 15 bases. The CDR3 loop is CASGLGAVSNQPQHF. In DNA, the CDR3 is TGTGCCAGCGGGTTGGGGGCCGTAAGCAATCAGCCCCAGCATTTT.

CDR3 protein: CASSLTGETRIHEQYF. The CDR3, as DNA: TGTGCCAGCAGCTTAACAGGTGAAACCAGAATCCACGAGCAGTACTTC. The rearrangement joins TRBV7-9 to TRBJ2-7, with a possible D match to TRBD1 (5 bases). The CDR3 is 16 residues long. Trimming took 2 bases from V and 5 from J, leaving 19 bases between them. Germline V gene sequence: CDR1 SEHNR, CDR2 FQNEAQ (reference sequence). Supplemented by reference TRBV7-9 and TRBJ2-7, the full variable domain reads DTGVSQNPRHKITKRGQNVTFRCDPISEHNRLYWYRQTLGQGPEFLTYFQNEAQLEKSRLLSDRFSAERPKGSFSTLEIQRTEQGDSAMYLCASSLTGETRIHEQYFGPGTRLTVT.